Listed below are T cell receptor beta chains from one sample, sequenced in a study of siplizumab effects on memory and regulatory T cells. TCRdb's copy holds only in-frame clones and misses some; the assay was immunoSEQ multiplex PCR. The sample consists of over 60,000 clones, about 90% of them appearing once. The sample taken for sequencing was CD8+ T cells sorted from blood. Receptor source: a human donor in good health. The CDR3 runs from the conserved cysteine through the conserved F or W. The order of the fields is J gene, V gene, clone size, D gene, CDR3 protein, CDR3 DNA. D genes are given only for firm matches. Size is stated for part of the rows, as once, few or many counts, or as a class when the clone is expanded.

>TRBJ2-2|TRBV4-1|.|TRBD2
CASSRSLLAGGPPGELFF
TGCGCCAGCAGCCGATCCTTACTAGCGGGAGGGCCCCCCGGGGAGCTGTTTTTT
>TRBJ2-7|TRBV4-1|.|.
CASSLSPGIYEQYF
TGCGCCAGCAGCCTCTCACCAGGAATCTACGAGCAGTACTTC
>TRBJ1-2|TRBV6-4|.|.
CASRTEYGYTF
TGTGCCAGTCGTACAGAGTATGGCTACACCTTC
>TRBJ2-5|TRBV10-1|.|TRBD1
CASSEGQGAGETQYF
TGCGCCAGCAGTGAAGGACAGGGGGCCGGAGAGACCCAGTACTTC
>TRBJ2-3|TRBV11-3|.|.
CASSLDFTDTQYF
TGTGCCAGCAGCTTAGACTTCACAGATACGCAGTATTTT
>TRBJ2-7|TRBV7-9|once|TRBD1
CASVGTGSFVEQYF
TGTGCCAGCGTTGGGACAGGGAGTTTCGTGGAGCAGTACTTC
>TRBJ2-1|TRBV4-2|few|TRBD2
CASSQGTAGELF
TGTGCCAGCAGCCAAGGCACAGCGGGGGAACTCTTC
>TRBJ2-2|TRBV19|.|.
CASEEDGELFF
TGTGCCAGTGAGGAGGACGGGGAGCTGTTTTTT
>TRBJ2-7|TRBV19|.|TRBD2
CASRQRGAYEQYF
TGTGCCAGTAGACAGCGGGGAGCCTACGAGCAGTACTTC
>TRBJ2-7|TRBV2|.|TRBD1
CASRGTGGIAYEQYF
TGTGCCAGCAGGGGGACAGGGGGGATAGCCTACGAGCAGTACTTC
>TRBJ1-2|TRBV11-2|.|TRBD1
CASSPDRGGYTF
TGTGCCAGCAGCCCCGACAGGGGTGGCTACACCTTC
>TRBJ1-2|TRBV27|once|.
CASSLSPRELDYGYTF
TGTGCCAGCAGCCTGTCCCCCAGGGAACTTGACTATGGCTACACCTTC
>TRBJ2-1|TRBV4-1|.|.
CASSPAGASYNEQFF
TGCGCCAGCAGCCCAGCGGGTGCCTCCTACAATGAGCAGTTCTTC
>TRBJ2-1|TRBV7-2|.|TRBD2
CASSSWTSGGPDYNEQFF
TGTGCCAGCAGCTCCTGGACTAGCGGGGGGCCGGACTACAATGAGCAGTTCTTC
>TRBJ2-7|TRBV23-1|once|.
CASSHPSLLQYF
TGCGCCAGCAGTCATCCGAGCCTTCTGCAGTACTTC